This T cell receptor (beta chain) came from a study of blood T cell repertoires in COVID-19. Study overall: In each case, the material was cDNA or gDNA derived from T cells, B-cell-depleted T cells, or PBMCs.

TCRdb keeps only in-frame clones here, not all; method: immunoSEQ multiplex PCR. The sample shows nearly 200,000 clones, roughly 80% of them seen only once. From germline, CDR1 is SGHDN and CDR2 FVKESK. The CDR3 has 12 amino acids. The germline V and J ends were trimmed by 0 bases and 5 bases, with 4 bases remaining between them. This clonotype originated in a human donor in a cohort sampled during active COVID-19. This chain joins TRBV14 and TRBJ1-2; D ambiguous. Sequenced material: peripheral blood. The CDR3 loop reads CASSQDPYGYTF. CDR3 DNA sequence: TGTGCCAGCAGCCAAGACCCTTATGGCTACACCTTC.